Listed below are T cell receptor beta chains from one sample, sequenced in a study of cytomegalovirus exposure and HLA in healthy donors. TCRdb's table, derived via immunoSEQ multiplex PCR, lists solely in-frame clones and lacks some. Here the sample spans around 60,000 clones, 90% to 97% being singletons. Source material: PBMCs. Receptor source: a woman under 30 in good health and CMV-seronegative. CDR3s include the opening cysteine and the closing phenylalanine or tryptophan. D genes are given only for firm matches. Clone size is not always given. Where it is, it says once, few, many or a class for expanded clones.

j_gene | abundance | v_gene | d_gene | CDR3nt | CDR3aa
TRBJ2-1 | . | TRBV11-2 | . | TGTGCCAGCAGCCAATTTCCCCAGGAGGATTACTACAATGAGCAGTTCTTC | CASSQFPQEDYYNEQFF
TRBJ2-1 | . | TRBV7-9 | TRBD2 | TGTGCCAGCAGCCAGACTAGCGGGAGTTTCGATGAGCAGTTCTTC | CASSQTSGSFDEQFF
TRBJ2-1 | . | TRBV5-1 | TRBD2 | TGCGCCAGCAGCCCCCGGGGGGGGCGGACTAGCGGGACGAGCTCCTACAATGAGCAGTTCTTC | CASSPRGGRTSGTSSYNEQFF
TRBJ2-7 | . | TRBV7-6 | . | TGTGGCAGCAGCTTAGCGCCCGGTGCGGAGCAGTACTTC | CGSSLAPGAEQYF
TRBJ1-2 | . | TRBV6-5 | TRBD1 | TGTGCCAGCGGACAGGCTGTCTATGGCTACACCTTC | CASGQAVYGYTF
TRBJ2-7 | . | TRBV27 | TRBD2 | TGTGCCAGCACCAGCGGGGGGGACCACGAGCAGTACTTC | CASTSGGDHEQYF
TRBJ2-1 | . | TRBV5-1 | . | TGCGCCAGCAGCTTGGTCCGGGACTTTGAGCAGTTCTTC | CASSLVRDFEQFF
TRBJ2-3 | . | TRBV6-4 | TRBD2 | TGTGCCAGCAGTGACGGGGGCGGGGGGGCCGACACGCAGTATTTT | CASSDGGGGADTQYF
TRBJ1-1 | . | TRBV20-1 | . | TGCAGTGCCCGGGTGCGGACTGAAGCTTTCTTT | CSARVRTEAFF
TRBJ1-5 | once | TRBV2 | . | TGTGCCAGCAGTGATCGGTGGGGGGGCAATCAGCCCCAGCATTTT | CASSDRWGGNQPQHF
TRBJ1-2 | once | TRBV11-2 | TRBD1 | TGTGCCAGCAGCTTAGTAGGTTGGACAGGGGACCTCTATGGCTACACCTTC | CASSLVGWTGDLYGYTF
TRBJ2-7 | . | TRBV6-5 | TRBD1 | TGTGCCAGCAGGGGGACAGGCGCTTCGGACGAGCAGTACTTC | CASRGTGASDEQYF
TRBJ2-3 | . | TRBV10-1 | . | TGCGCCAGTCCCCGCCGACAGATTCGAGATACGCAGTATTTT | CASPRRQIRDTQYF
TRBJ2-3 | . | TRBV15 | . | TGTGCCACCAGCGGACAGAACACAGATACGCAGTATTTT | CATSGQNTDTQYF
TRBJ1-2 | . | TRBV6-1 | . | TGTGCCAGCAGGGCCACAGGGAGCCCCGGCTACACCTTC | CASRATGSPGYTF
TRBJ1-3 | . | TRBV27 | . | TGTGCCAGCAGGGCCCCCTCTGGAAACACCATATATTTT | CASRAPSGNTIYF
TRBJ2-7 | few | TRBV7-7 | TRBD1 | TGTGCCAGCAGCTTAGTCCCGGACAGGGGGGGCGAGCAGTACTTC | CASSLVPDRGGEQYF
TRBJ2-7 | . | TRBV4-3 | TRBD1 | TGCGCCAGCAGCCAAGGGGGACAGGGATCCCCTTACGAGCAGTACTTC | CASSQGGQGSPYEQYF
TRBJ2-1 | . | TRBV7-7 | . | TGTGCTAGCAGCTTGACGGACAGAAACAATGAGCAGTTCTTC | CASSLTDRNNEQFF
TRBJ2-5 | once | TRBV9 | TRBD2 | TGTGCCAGCAGCGTAGCGGGACTACATCAAGAGACCCAGTACTTC | CASSVAGLHQETQYF
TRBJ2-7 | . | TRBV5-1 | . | TGCGCCAGCAGCTTGGGTGGAGGGAATCCTACGTACGAGCAGTACTTC | CASSLGGGNPTYEQYF
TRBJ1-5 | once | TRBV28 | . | TGTGCCAGCGACGAGGGGGGCAATCAGCCCCAGCATTTT | CASDEGGNQPQHF
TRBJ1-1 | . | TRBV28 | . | TGTGCCAGCAGTTTTGACAGTGGGCCCGTCGCTGAAGCTTTCTTT | CASSFDSGPVAEAFF
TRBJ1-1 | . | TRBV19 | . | TGTGCCAGTAGTGGGGCCGGGTTCAGGAACACTGAAGCTTTCTTT | CASSGAGFRNTEAFF
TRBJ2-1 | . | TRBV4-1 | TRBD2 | TGCGCCAGCAGCCAAGATAGTCTAGCGGGGGGGAATGAGCAGTTCTTC | CASSQDSLAGGNEQFF
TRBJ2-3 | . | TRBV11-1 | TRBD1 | TGTGCCAGCAGGGAGACAGGGAGCACAGATACGCAGTATTTT | CASRETGSTDTQYF
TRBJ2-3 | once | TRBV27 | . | TGTGCCAGCAGTTTCACGGGAGGGGGCGTAGATACGCAGTATTTT | CASSFTGGGVDTQYF
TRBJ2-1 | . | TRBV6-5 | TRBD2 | TGTGCCAGCAGTTACTCGATAGCGGGAGGGCCGGATGAGCAGTTCTTC | CASSYSIAGGPDEQFF
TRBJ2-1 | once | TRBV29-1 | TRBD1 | TGCAGCGTTGCCCACAGGGGGCTTGGGGATGAGCAGTTCTTC | CSVAHRGLGDEQFF
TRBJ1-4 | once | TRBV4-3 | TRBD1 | TGCGCCAGCAAACGACAGGGGGCTGAAAAACTGTTTTTT | CASKRQGAEKLFF
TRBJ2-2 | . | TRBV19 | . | TGTGCCAGTAGTATAGATGCCTGGGGCGACACCGGGGAGCTGTTTTTT | CASSIDAWGDTGELFF
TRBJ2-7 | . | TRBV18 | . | TGTGCCAGCTCACCAGGGGCGGGGCCATTCCAACCCTACGAGCAGTACTTC | CASSPGAGPFQPYEQYF
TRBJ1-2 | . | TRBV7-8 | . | TGTGCCAGCAGCGCATATCCTGATGAAAACTCTAACTATGGCTACACCTTC | CASSAYPDENSNYGYTF
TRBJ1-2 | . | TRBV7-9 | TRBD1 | TGTGCCAGCAGCTCAGCGACAGGGGTAAATGAGGGCTACACCTTC | CASSSATGVNEGYTF